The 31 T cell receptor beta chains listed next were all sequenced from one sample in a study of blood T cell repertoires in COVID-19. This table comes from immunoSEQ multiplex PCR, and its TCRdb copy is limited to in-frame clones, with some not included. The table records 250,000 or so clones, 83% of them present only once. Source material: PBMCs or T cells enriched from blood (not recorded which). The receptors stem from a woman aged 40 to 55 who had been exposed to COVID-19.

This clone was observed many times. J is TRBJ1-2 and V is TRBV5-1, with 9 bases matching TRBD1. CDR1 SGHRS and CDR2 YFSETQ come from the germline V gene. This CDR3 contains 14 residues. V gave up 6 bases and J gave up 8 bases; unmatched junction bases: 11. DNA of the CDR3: TGCGCCAGCACCTCGAAGCCGGGGACAGGGGGCTACACCTTC. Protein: CASTSKPGTGGYTF.

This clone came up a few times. The CDR3 spells CASSLWTGSSYEQYF. The DNA of the CDR3 is TGCGCCAGCAGCTTGTGGACAGGGAGCTCCTACGAGCAGTACTTC. The genes are TRBV5-1 and TRBJ2-7, with 8 bases identical to TRBD1. Losses at the gene ends were 1 base for V and 0 bases for J; bases not matched to a gene: 3. Germline CDR1 SGHRS, CDR2 YFSETQ. The CDR3 consists of 15 residues.

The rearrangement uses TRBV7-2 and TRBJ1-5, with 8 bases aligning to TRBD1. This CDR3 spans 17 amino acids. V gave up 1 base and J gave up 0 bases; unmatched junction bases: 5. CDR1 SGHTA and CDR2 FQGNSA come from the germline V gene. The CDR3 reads CASSLETGAHSNQPQHF. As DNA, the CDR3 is TGTGCCAGCAGCTTAGAGACAGGGGCCCATAGCAATCAGCCCCAGCATTTT.

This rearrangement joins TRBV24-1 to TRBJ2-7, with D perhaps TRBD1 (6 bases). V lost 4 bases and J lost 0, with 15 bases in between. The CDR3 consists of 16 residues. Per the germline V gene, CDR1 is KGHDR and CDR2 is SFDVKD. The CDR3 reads CATSEVNQGHSYEQYF. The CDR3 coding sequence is TGTGCCACCAGTGAGGTCAACCAGGGACACTCCTACGAGCAGTACTTC.

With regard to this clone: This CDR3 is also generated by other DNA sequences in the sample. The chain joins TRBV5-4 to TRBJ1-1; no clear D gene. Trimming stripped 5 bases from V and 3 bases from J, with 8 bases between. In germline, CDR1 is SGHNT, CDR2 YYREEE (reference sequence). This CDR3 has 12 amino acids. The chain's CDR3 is CASSRGDTEAFF. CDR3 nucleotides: TGTGCCAGCAGTCGGGGTGACACTGAAGCTTTCTTT.

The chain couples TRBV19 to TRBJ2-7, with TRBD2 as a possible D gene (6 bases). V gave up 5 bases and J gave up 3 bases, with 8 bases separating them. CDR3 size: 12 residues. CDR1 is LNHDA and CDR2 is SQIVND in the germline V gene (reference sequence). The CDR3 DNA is TGTGCCAGTAGTTCCGGGAGCTACGAGCAGTACTTC. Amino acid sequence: CASSSGSYEQYF.

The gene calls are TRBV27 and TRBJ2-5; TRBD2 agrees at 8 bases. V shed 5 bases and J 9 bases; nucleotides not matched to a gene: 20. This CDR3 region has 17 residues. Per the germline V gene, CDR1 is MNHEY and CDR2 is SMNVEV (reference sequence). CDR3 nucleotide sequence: TGTGCCAGCAGTCTTATAGCGGGACTAGGCACCCTTAGGGCCCAGTACTTC. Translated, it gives CASSLIAGLGTLRAQYF.

The CDR3 loop reads CASSAHRGREKLFF. In DNA form, the CDR3 reads TGTGCCAGCAGTGCTCACAGGGGGCGTGAAAAACTGTTTTTT. The chain is built from TRBV6-4 and TRBJ1-4; 9 positions match TRBD1. V shed 4 bases, J shed 7 bases, and the junction held 4 bases outside the gene matches. The CDR3 has 14 residues. Germline values: CDR1 MRHNA, CDR2 SNTAGT.

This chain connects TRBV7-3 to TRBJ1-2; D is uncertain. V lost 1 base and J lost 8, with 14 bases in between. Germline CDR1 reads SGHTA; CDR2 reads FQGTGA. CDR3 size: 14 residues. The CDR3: CASSLNLGAGGYTF. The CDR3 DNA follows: TGTGCCAGCAGCTTAAATCTGGGAGCGGGCGGCTACACCTTC.

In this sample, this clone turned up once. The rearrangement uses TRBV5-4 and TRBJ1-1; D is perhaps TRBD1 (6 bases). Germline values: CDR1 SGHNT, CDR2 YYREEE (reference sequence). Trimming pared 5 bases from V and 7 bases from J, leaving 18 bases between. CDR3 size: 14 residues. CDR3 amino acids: CASSLQGIVGEAFF. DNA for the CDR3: TGTGCCAGCAGTCTACAGGGTATCGTCGGTGAAGCTTTCTTT.

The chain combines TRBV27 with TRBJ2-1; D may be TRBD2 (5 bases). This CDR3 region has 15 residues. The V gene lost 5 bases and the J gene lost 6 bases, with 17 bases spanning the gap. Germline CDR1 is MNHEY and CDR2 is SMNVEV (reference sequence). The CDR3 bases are TGTGCCAGCAGTAAAAAGAGAGGAGCGGCCAATGAGCAGTTCTTC. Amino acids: CASSKKRGAANEQFF.

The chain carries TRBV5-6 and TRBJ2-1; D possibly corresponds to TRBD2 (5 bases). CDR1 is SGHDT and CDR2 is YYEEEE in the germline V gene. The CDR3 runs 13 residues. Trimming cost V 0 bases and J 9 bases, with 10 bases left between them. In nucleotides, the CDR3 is TGTGCCAGCAGCTTGGGGATTGGAGGTGAGCAGTTCTTC. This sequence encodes CASSLGIGGEQFF.

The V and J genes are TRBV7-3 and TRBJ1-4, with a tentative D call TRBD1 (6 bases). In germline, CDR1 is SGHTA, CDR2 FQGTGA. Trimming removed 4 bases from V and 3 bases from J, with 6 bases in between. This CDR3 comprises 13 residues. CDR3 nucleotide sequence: TGTGCCAGCAGCTCAGGGGCTAATGAAAAACTGTTTTTT. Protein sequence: CASSSGANEKLFF.

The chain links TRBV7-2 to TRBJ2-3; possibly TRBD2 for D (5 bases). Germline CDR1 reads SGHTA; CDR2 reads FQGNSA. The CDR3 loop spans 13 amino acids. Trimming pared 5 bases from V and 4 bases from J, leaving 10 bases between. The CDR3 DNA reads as TGTGCCAGCAGCCTCGGACTTCCAGATACGCAGTATTTT. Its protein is CASSLGLPDTQYF.

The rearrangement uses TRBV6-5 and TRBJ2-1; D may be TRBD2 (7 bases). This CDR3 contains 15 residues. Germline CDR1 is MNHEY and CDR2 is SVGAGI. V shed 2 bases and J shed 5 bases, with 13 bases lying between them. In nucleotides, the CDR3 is TGTGCCAGCAGTTACACAGGGAGGGGGAACAATGAGCAGTTCTTC. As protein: CASSYTGRGNNEQFF.

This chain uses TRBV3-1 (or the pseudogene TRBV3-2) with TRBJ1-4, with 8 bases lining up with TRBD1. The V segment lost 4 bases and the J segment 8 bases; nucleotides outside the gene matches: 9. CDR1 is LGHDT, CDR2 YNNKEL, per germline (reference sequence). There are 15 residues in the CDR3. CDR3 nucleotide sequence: TGTGCCAGCAGCCGGCCGGGACAGGCGGTAGAAAAACTGTTTTTT. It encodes CASSRPGQAVEKLFF.

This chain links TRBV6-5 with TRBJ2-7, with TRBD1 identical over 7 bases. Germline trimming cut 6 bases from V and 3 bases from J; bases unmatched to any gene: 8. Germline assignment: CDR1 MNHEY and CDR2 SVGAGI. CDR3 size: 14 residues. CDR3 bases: TGTGCCAGCAGCTACGACAGGGTAGGCTACGAGCAGTACTTC. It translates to CASSYDRVGYEQYF.

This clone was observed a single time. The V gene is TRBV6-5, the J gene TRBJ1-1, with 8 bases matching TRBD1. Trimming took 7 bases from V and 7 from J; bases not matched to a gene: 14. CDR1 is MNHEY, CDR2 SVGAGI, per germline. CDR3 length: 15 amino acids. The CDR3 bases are TGTGCCAGCACCGGACAGGGTGAGGGAACAGTTGAAGCTTTCTTT. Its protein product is CASTGQGEGTVEAFF.

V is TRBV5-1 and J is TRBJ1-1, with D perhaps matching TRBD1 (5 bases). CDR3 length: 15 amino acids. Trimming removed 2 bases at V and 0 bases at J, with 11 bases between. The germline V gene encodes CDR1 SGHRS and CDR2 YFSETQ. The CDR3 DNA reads TGCGCCAGCAGCTTTTTTGACAGTTTGAACACTGAAGCTTTCTTT. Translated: CASSFFDSLNTEAFF.

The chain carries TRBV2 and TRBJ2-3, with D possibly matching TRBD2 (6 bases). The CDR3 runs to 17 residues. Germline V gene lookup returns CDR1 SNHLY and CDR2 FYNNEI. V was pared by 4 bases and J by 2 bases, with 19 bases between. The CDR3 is CASSVGGATTYTDTQYF. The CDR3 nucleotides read TGTGCCAGCAGTGTTGGCGGGGCGACGACCTACACAGATACGCAGTATTTT. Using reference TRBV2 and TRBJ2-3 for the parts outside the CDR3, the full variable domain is EPEVTQTPSHQVTQMGQEVILRCVPISNHLYFYWYRQILGQKVEFLVSFYNNEISEKSEIFDDQFSVERPDGSNFTLKIRSTKLEDSAMYFCASSVGGATTYTDTQYFGPGTRLTVL.

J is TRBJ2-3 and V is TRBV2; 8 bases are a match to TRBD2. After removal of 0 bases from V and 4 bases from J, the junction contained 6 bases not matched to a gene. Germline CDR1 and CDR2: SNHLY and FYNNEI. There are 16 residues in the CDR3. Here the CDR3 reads CASSEAPGGLADTQYF. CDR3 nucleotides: TGTGCCAGCAGTGAAGCCCCGGGGGGGCTCGCAGATACGCAGTATTTT.

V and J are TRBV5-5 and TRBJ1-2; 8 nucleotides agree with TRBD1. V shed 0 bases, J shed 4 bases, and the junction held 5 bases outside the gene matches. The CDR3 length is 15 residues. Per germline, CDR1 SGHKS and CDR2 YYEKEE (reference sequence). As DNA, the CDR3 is TGTGCCAGCAGCTTGGGGGACAGGACGATCTATGGCTACACCTTC. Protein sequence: CASSLGDRTIYGYTF.

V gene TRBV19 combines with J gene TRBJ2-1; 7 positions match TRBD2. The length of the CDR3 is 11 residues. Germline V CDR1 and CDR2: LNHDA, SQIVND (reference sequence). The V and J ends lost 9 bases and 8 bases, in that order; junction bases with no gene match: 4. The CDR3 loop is CASLGGDEQFF. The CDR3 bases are TGTGCCAGCCTGGGGGGGGATGAGCAGTTCTTC.

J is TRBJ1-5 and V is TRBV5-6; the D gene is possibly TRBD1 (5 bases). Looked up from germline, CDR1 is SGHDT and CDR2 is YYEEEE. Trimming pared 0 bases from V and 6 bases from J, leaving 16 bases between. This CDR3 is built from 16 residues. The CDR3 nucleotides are TGTGCCAGCAGCTTGGCTTCGGGCAGGGCGGTTCAGCCCCAGCATTTT. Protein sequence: CASSLASGRAVQPQHF.

The chain's CDR3 is CASSPETGPSTDTQYF. The CDR3 DNA reads as TGTGCCAGCAGCCCAGAGACAGGGCCTAGCACAGATACGCAGTATTTT. The rearrangement joins TRBV4-2 to TRBJ2-3; 7 positions match TRBD1. Trimming cost V 4 bases and J 0 bases; bases outside gene matches: 7. The CDR3 loop spans 16 amino acids. The germline gives CDR1 LGHNA, CDR2 YNFKEQ.

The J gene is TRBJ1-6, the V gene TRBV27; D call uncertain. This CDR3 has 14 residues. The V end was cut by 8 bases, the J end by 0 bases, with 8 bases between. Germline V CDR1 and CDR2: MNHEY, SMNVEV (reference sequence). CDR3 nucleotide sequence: TGTGCCAGCGCGCCCCGCTCCTATAATTCACCCCTCCACTTT. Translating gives CASAPRSYNSPLHF.

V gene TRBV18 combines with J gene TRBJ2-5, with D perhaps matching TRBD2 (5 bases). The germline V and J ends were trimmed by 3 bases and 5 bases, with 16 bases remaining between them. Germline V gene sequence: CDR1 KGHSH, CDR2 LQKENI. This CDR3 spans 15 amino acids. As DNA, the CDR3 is TGTGCCAGCTCACCGACGTTACCTTGGGAGGAGACCCAGTACTTC. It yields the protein CASSPTLPWEETQYF.

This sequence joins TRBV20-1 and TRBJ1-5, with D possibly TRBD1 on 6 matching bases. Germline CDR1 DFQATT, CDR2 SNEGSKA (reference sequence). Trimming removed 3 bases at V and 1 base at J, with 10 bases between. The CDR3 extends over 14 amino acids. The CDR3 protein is CSASNRASNQPQHF. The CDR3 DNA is TGCAGTGCTAGTAACAGGGCGAGCAATCAGCCCCAGCATTTT.

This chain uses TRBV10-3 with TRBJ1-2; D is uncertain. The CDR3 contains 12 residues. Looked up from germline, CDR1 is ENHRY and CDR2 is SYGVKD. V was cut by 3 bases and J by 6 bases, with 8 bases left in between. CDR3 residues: CAISESNNGYTF. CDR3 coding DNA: TGTGCCATCAGTGAATCGAACAATGGCTACACCTTC.

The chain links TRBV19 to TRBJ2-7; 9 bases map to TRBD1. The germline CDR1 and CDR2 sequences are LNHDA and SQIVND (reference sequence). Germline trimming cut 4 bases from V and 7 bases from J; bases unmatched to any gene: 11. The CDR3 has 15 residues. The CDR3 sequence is CASSRGSGQGGEQYF. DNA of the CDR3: TGTGCCAGTAGTAGGGGCTCGGGACAGGGAGGTGAGCAGTACTTC. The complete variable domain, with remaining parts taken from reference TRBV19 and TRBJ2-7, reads DGGITQSPKYLFRKEGQNVTLSCEQNLNHDAMYWYRQDPGQGLRLIYYSQIVNDFQKGDIAEGYSVSREKKESFPLTVTSAQKNPTAFYLCASSRGSGQGGEQYFGPGTRLTVT.

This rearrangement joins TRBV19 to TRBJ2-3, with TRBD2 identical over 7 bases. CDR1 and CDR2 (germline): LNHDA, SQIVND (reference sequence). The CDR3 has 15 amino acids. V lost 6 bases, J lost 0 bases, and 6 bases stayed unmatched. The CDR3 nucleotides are TGTGCCAGTAGCCACCCCGGGGGGAGCACAGATACGCAGTATTTT. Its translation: CASSHPGGSTDTQYF. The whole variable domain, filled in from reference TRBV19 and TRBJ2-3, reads DGGITQSPKYLFRKEGQNVTLSCEQNLNHDAMYWYRQDPGQGLRLIYYSQIVNDFQKGDIAEGYSVSREKKESFPLTVTSAQKNPTAFYLCASSHPGGSTDTQYFGPGTRLTVL.